There are many counts of the clone carrying this T cell receptor (beta chain). Its antigen is unidentified. The record originates from a study of T-cell reconstitution after alpha-beta-depleted transplantation in children. General study findings and limits: T-cell counts and diversity at one year post-transplant came mainly from newly produced T cells. About two months after transplant, alpha-beta T cells reportedly came from several hundred expanded graft clones.

TCRbeta library preparation incorporated unique molecular identifiers. TCRdb reprocessed the PCR reads with MiXCR, giving one entry per CDR3 protein. The table includes 280,000 or so distinct CDR3 sequences, roughly 11% detected once. CDR1 and CDR2 from the germline V gene are DFQATT and SNEGSKA (reference sequence). Trimming cost V 5 bases and J 4 bases; bases outside gene matches: 4. CDR3 size: 14 residues. The TCR sequence derives from a male patient aged 2 to 10 who had a stem cell transplant for chronic granulomatous disease, so the T cells may come from the graft donor. The sequenced sample was peripheral blood, obtained 180 days after TCRalphabeta/CD19-depleted stem cell transplant. This chain links TRBV20-1 with TRBJ2-1; TRBD2 matches at 11 bases. CDR3 sequence (DNA): TGCAGTGCTGCAGGGACTAGCGGATACAATGAGCAGTTCTTC. Its protein product is CSAAGTSGYNEQFF.